The 10 T cell receptor beta chains in this list originate from one sample, sequenced in a study of regulatory T cells in long-lasting Graves disease (dated by TCRdb to the early 2020s). The time point label corresponds to: persistent/refractory GD, antithyroid drugs over 5 years with positive TRAb. RNA was extracted from PBMCs in TRIzol for both TCR sequencing and RNA sequencing. Receptor amplification or capture employed multiplex PCR. TCRdb names Illumina HiSeq 4000 as the instrument used. CDR3 regions were amplified by Arm-PCR with iRepertoire HTBI primers to construct TCR beta libraries. The public sequencing data were trimmed at Q25 with fastp and processed into clonotypes with MiXCR by TCRdb, which kept only in-frame beta chains. Entries that share a CDR3 protein sequence are merged under the most common genes and DNA. This sample holds around 400,000 distinct CDR3 sequences; around 23% were observed only once. The ten largest account for roughly an eighth of the sample.

The source was peripheral blood mononuclear cells (PBMCs), collected when the disease was refractory, from a patient treated with antithyroid drugs. Receptor source: a female donor with Graves disease.

The CDR3 DNA reads TGTGCCTCCTCCCGGACAGCCTACAATGAGCAGTTCTTC. Translation: CASSRTAYNEQFF. The chain has TRBV28 and TRBJ2-1; tentatively, D is TRBD1 (6 bases). CDR3 length: 13 residues. Trimming removed 11 bases at V and 2 bases at J, with 13 bases between. Germline-derived CDR1 and CDR2 are MDHEN and SYDVKM.

This clonotype has just a few counts. The DNA for the CDR3 is TGTGCCTGGAGTGTACTGGGAGGTCCAGAGACCCAGTACTTC. The encoded protein is CAWSVLGGPETQYF. The chain has TRBV30 and TRBJ2-5; possible D gene TRBD2, 6 bases. The CDR3 contains 14 residues. CDR1 is GTSNPN, CDR2 SVGIG, per germline (reference sequence). The V end lost 0 bases, the J end lost 4 bases, and 12 bases lay between the germline ends. The variable domain in full, completed from reference TRBV30 and TRBJ2-5, reads SQTIHQWPATLVQPVGSPLSLECTVEGTSNPNLYWYRQAAGRGLQLLFYSVGIGQISSEVPQNLSASRPQDRQFILSSKKLLLSDSGFYLCAWSVLGGPETQYFGPGTRLLVL.

Turning to this clonotype: A read error may be the cause here, since a much bigger clone is one base away. The chain employs TRBV27 and TRBJ1-1, with 8 bases fitting TRBD1. The CDR3 length is 13 residues. CDR1 and CDR2 (germline): MNHEY, SMNVEV (reference sequence). The trim removed 3 bases at V and 10 bases at J, leaving 7 bases unmatched. The CDR3 spells CASSFRGQDGAFF. CDR3 coding DNA: TGTGCCAGCAGTTTCAGGGGGCAGGATGGAGCTTTCTTT.

Of note for this clonotype: A much larger clone sits a single nucleotide away, making a read error possible. This chain connects TRBV30 to TRBJ1-1; TRBD1 might be the D (5 bases). The CDR3 consists of 12 residues. V lost 4 bases, J lost 4 bases, and 10 bases lay in between. Germline lookup yields CDR1 GTSNPN and CDR2 SVGIG (reference sequence). The CDR3 sequence: CAWTEGRTEAFF. The CDR3 region has the DNA TGTGCCTGGACCGAGGGACGCACTGAAGCTTTCTTT.

The chain links TRBV7-8 to TRBJ1-5; D is undetermined. V dropped 4 bases and J dropped 1 base, with 23 bases sitting between them. The CDR3 spans 19 residues. Germline V gene sequence: CDR1 SGHVS, CDR2 FQNEAQ. The CDR3 sequence is CASSSPTEGGILSNQPQHF. CDR3 coding DNA: TGTGCCAGCAGCTCCCCGACGGAAGGCGGTATATTGAGCAATCAGCCCCAGCATTTT.

This clonotype was counted many times. CDR3 nucleotides: TGTGCCAGCAGCTTAGGACTAATCCGGGACCAACAAGAGACCCAGTACTTC. Encoded protein: CASSLGLIRDQQETQYF. V usage is TRBV11-3 and J usage is TRBJ2-5; the D call may be TRBD1 or TRBD2 (5 bases each). Germline-derived CDR1 and CDR2 are SGHNT and YENEEA. The CDR3 contains 17 residues. V shed 1 base and J shed 2 bases, with 17 bases lying between them.

The sample holds many counts of this clonotype. V usage is TRBV3-1 and J usage is TRBJ1-2; 10 positions agree with TRBD1. This CDR3 contains 13 residues. J was trimmed by 8 bases and V by 4 bases; bases with no gene match: 4. CDR1 LGHDT and CDR2 YNNKEL come from the germline V gene (reference sequence). The CDR3: CASSLGQGQGYTF. DNA of the CDR3: TGTGCCAGCAGCCTGGGACAGGGGCAAGGCTACACCTTC.

This clonotype was counted between two and nine times. The V call is TRBV27, the J call TRBJ2-5; perhaps TRBD2 as D (6 bases). The CDR3 has 16 residues. The germline V gene encodes CDR1 MNHEY and CDR2 SMNVEV (reference sequence). Deletions cut 5 bases from V and 3 bases from J, with 19 bases between. In DNA form, the CDR3 reads TGTGCCAGCAGTCTCACCCCGGGACTCCGGAAAGAGACCCAGTACTTC. It encodes CASSLTPGLRKETQYF.

The chain combines TRBV13 with TRBJ1-1; 9 positions agree with TRBD1. J lost 6 bases, V lost 6 bases, and 14 bases had no gene match. This CDR3 has 16 amino acids. In germline, CDR1 is PRHDT, CDR2 FYEKMQ (reference sequence). CDR3 region: CASRKGQGWIHAEAFF. CDR3 in DNA: TGTGCCAGCAGGAAGGGACAGGGCTGGATCCACGCTGAAGCTTTCTTT.

This clonotype occurred a few times. This chain connects TRBV24-1 to TRBJ2-2; D is ambiguous. Trimming stripped 7 bases from V and 6 bases from J, with 11 bases between. Germline loops: CDR1 KGHDR, CDR2 SFDVKD. The CDR3 contains 13 residues. The CDR3, as DNA: TGTGCCACCAGCCAATTCTCGTCCGGGGAGCTGTTTTTT. It encodes CATSQFSSGELFF.